This passage covers 6 T cell receptor beta chains from one sample sequenced in a study of T cell repertoires in cytomegalovirus infection. TCRdb redid the calling of the reads with MiXCR, one entry per CDR3 protein. This sample has some 920,000 distinct CDR3 sequences, with around 32% found just once. Their target antigens are unknown. The input for sequencing was cultured CD8+ T cells from PBMCs, taken from culture after CMV antigen stimulation. The receptor source for this set is a human donor in good health (CMV status not recorded). Some clones in this sample may be carry-over from other donors' samples.

The J gene is TRBJ1-5, the V gene TRBV24-1; 7 bases map to TRBD1. The length of the CDR3 is 15 residues. Looked up from germline, CDR1 is KGHDR and CDR2 is SFDVKD. J was trimmed by 5 bases and V by 3 bases; bases with no gene match: 6. The chain's CDR3 is CATSDPRDSHQPQHF. The CDR3 bases are TGTGCCACCAGTGATCCGCGGGACAGTCATCAGCCCCAGCATTTT.

The CDR3 reads CASSQEGSTGRGSNSPLHF. Here the CDR3 DNA reads TGTGCCAGCAGCCAAGAGGGTAGCACGGGCAGGGGGAGTAATTCACCCCTCCACTTT. The chain recombines TRBV14 with TRBJ1-6; 7 bases match TRBD1. V lost 0 bases, J lost 6 bases, and 14 bases stayed unmatched. Germline-derived CDR1 and CDR2 are SGHDN and FVKESK. This CDR3 spans 19 amino acids.

The CDR3 protein is CASSGLASHNEQFF. CDR3 sequence (DNA): TGTGCCAGCAGTGGACTAGCGAGCCACAATGAGCAGTTCTTC. This rearrangement joins TRBV2 to TRBJ2-1, with 8 bases identical to TRBD2. From germline, CDR1 is SNHLY and CDR2 FYNNEI. The length of the CDR3 is 14 residues. J was trimmed by 5 bases and V by 4 bases; bases with no gene match: 4.

This clonotype has just a few counts. The V call is TRBV6-5, the J call TRBJ2-1; 11 bases line up with TRBD1. Germline trimming cut 2 bases from V and 8 bases from J; bases unmatched to any gene: 20. Germline loops: CDR1 MNHEY, CDR2 SVGAGI. CDR3 size: 20 residues. CDR3: CASSYAAIPGQGELRDEQFF. CDR3 coding DNA: TGTGCCAGCAGTTACGCAGCCATCCCGGGACAGGGGGAGCTTAGGGATGAGCAGTTCTTC.

DNA for the CDR3: TGTGCCAGTAGTGAAAACCTTCTCGACGAGCAGTACTTC. This sequence encodes CASSENLLDEQYF. The chain recombines TRBV19 with TRBJ2-7, with no clear D. V was clipped by 5 bases and J by 5 bases, with 13 bases between them. The CDR3 has 13 residues. Germline V gene sequence: CDR1 LNHDA, CDR2 SQIVND (reference sequence). Together with reference TRBV19 and TRBJ2-7, the CDR3 gives the full variable domain: DGGITQSPKYLFRKEGQNVTLSCEQNLNHDAMYWYRQDPGQGLRLIYYSQIVNDFQKGDIAEGYSVSREKKESFPLTVTSAQKNPTAFYLCASSENLLDEQYFGPGTRLTVT.

In its sample, this clonotype was seen once. This chain joins TRBV28 and TRBJ1-5; TRBD1 aligns across 9 bases. Germline V gene sequence: CDR1 MDHEN, CDR2 SYDVKM. Trimming at V came to 6 bases and at J to 3 bases, leaving 6 bases not matched to a gene. This CDR3 region has 15 residues. The CDR3 is CASRGRDRDNQPQHF. CDR3 bases: TGTGCCAGCAGGGGCCGGGACAGGGACAATCAGCCCCAGCATTTT.